The present entry profiles one TCR beta chain with its context. This sample was included in a study of blood T cells in healthy people across ages. PCR was performed a second time for roughly 7 to 11 cycles using a sample-barcoded 5' primer and a J-beta primer mix. TCRdb passed the 5' RACE reads through MiXCR, listing each CDR3 protein once. The sample yields around 320,000 distinct CDR3 sequences, 25% to 30% seen once. The sequence came from a woman aged 70-85 years in good health. The sequenced sample was blood.

For the CDR3, the DNA is TGTGCCAGCAGTTTAGCCCAGGGTAGGGAGACCCAGTACTTC. Protein product: CASSLAQGRETQYF. V gene TRBV12-3 or TRBV12-4 combines with J gene TRBJ2-5; weak D call: TRBD1 (5 bases). With 0 bases removed from V and 5 bases from J, the gap between germline ends came to 10 bases. The CDR3 runs 14 residues.